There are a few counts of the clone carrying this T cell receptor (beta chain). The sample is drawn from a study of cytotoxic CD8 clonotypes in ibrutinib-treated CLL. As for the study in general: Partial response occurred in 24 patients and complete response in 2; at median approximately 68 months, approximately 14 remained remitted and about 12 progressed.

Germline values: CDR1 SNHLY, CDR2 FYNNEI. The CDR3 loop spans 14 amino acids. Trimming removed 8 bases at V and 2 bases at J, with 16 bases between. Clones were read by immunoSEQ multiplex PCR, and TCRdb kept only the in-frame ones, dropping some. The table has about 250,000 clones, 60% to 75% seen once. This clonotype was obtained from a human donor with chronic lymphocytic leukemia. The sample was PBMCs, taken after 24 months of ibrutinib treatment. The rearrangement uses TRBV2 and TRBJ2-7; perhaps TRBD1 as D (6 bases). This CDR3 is CASLNGTLTYEQYF. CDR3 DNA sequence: TGTGCCAGCCTAAACGGGACACTCACCTACGAGCAGTACTTC.